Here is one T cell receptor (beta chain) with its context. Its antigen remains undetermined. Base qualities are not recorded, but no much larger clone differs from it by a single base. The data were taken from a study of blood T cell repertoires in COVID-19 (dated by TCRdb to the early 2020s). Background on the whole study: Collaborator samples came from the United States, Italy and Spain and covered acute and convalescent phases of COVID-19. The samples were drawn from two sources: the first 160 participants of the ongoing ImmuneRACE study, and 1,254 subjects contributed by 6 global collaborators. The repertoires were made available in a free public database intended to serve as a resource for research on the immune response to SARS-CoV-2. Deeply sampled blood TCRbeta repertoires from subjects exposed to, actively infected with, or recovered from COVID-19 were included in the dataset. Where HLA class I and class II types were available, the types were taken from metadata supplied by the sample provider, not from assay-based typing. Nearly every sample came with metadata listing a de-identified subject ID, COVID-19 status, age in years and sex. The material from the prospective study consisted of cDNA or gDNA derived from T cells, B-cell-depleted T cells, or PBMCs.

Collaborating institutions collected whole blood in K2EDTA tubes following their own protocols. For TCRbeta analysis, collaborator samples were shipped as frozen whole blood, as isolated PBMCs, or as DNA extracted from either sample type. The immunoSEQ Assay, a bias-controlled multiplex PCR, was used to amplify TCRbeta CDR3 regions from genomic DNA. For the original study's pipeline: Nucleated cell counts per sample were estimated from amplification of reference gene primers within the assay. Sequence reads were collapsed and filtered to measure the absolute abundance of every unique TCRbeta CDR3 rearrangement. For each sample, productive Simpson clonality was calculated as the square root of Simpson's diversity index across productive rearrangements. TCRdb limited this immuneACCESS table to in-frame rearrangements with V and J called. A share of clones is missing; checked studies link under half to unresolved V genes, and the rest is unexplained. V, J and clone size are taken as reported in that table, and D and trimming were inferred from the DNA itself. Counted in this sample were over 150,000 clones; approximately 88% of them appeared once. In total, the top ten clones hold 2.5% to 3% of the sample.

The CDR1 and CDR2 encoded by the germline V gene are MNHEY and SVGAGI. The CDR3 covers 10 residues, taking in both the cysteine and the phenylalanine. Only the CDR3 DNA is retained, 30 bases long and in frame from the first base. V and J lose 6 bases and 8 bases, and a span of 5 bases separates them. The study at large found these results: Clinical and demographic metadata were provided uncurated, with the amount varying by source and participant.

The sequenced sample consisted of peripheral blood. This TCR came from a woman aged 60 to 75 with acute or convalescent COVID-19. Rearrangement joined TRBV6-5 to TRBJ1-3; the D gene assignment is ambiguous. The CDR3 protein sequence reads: CASRADTIYF. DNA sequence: TGTGCCAGCAGGGCGGACACCATATATTTT.